One sample yielded the 27 T cell receptor beta chains listed below, sequenced in a study of vaccination effects on CD4 cells after COVID-19. Before sequencing took place, the ViraFEST assay used viral peptide pools to expand antigen-specific CD4+ T cells. Investigators separated out CD4+ T cells once around nine days of culture had passed. Absence of prior SARS-CoV-2 infection characterized the vaccine recipients, who showed negative nucleocapsid antibodies. These TCRs are of unknown antigen specificity. The method was immunoSEQ multiplex PCR; TCRdb's version includes in-frame clones alone and lacks a portion of them. The sample includes 50,000 to 60,000 clones, approximately 70% of them seen just once. Sequences were derived from CD4+ T cells from PBMCs cultured with SARS-CoV-2 spike peptides, sampled before COVID-19 vaccination. Receptor source: a human donor who received a COVID-19 vaccine.

This chain joins TRBV4-3 and TRBJ1-6; D remains unclear. The germline V and J ends were trimmed by 7 bases and 6 bases, with 16 bases remaining between them. The CDR3 contains 15 residues. Germline V gene lookup returns CDR1 LGHNA and CDR2 YSLEER. CDR3 sequence (DNA): TGCGCCAGCACGGTCTTGCATGATGGTAATTCACCCCTCCACTTT. The encoded protein is CASTVLHDGNSPLHF.

The gene calls are TRBV19 and TRBJ2-7, with D uncertain. V gave up 1 base and J gave up 3 bases, with 10 bases separating them. The CDR3 has 14 residues. Germline V gene data show CDR1 as LNHDA and CDR2 as SQIVND (reference sequence). This CDR3 is CASSIAHTIYEQYF. The CDR3 bases are TGTGCCAGTAGTATAGCCCATACCATCTACGAGCAGTACTTC. Drawing the rest from reference TRBV19 and TRBJ2-7, the complete variable domain is DGGITQSPKYLFRKEGQNVTLSCEQNLNHDAMYWYRQDPGQGLRLIYYSQIVNDFQKGDIAEGYSVSREKKESFPLTVTSAQKNPTAFYLCASSIAHTIYEQYFGPGTRLTVT.

This clone turned up a few times. The V gene is TRBV7-2, the J gene TRBJ1-4; D ambiguous. The CDR3 runs to 14 residues. In germline, CDR1 is SGHTA, CDR2 FQGNSA. The V end was cut by 2 bases, the J end by 3 bases, with 7 bases between. CDR3 protein: CASSLSAPNEKLFF. The CDR3 DNA reads TGTGCCAGCAGCTTAAGTGCGCCTAATGAAAAACTGTTTTTT.

The chain uses TRBV12-5 and TRBJ2-3, with 10 bases that match TRBD2. Germline-derived CDR1 and CDR2 are LGHNT and FRNRAP. CDR3 length: 18 residues. V dropped 0 bases and J dropped 0; count of bases not matched to a gene: 6. DNA of the CDR3: TGTGCTAGTGGTTTGGTATTAGGACTAGCGGCTAGCACAGATACGCAGTATTTT. Translated, it gives CASGLVLGLAASTDTQYF.

This clone has a handful of counts. The chain combines TRBV5-6 with TRBJ2-7, with TRBD2 matching over 12 bases. This CDR3 region has 14 residues. V gave up 5 bases and J gave up 4 bases; unmatched junction bases: 4. Germline CDR1 SGHDT, CDR2 YYEEEE. CDR3: CASRTSGSLYEQYF. CDR3 sequence (DNA): TGTGCCAGCAGGACTAGCGGGAGTTTATACGAGCAGTACTTC.

The chain combines TRBV19 with TRBJ2-7, with D maybe TRBD2 (6 bases). The germline V gene has CDR1 LNHDA and CDR2 SQIVND (reference sequence). The CDR3 consists of 14 residues. The V end lost 5 bases, the J end lost 2 bases, and 13 bases lay between the germline ends. The CDR3 loop reads CASSPGGGAYEQYF. CDR3 sequence (DNA): TGTGCCAGTAGTCCAGGAGGCGGGGCCTACGAGCAGTACTTC.

This clone was recorded only once. The J gene is TRBJ1-2, the V gene TRBV5-6; weak D call: TRBD1 (6 bases). V lost 5 bases and J 2 bases, leaving 19 bases between the germline ends. The CDR3 is 16 residues long. CDR1 is SGHDT and CDR2 is YYEEEE in the germline V gene. The CDR3, as DNA: TGTGCCAGCAGTCCTAACAATGGGGGCGGGAACTATGGCTACACCTTC. This translates into CASSPNNGGGNYGYTF.

The V gene is TRBV10-3, the J gene TRBJ1-1; D is possibly TRBD1 (6 bases). Trimming left V 5 bases short and J 2 bases short, with 15 bases between. This CDR3 spans 15 amino acids. Per the germline V gene, CDR1 is ENHRY and CDR2 is SYGVKD. The CDR3 loop reads CAISREGGSNTEAFF. CDR3 DNA: TGTGCCATCAGTCGAGAGGGGGGTAGTAACACTGAAGCTTTCTTT.

The chain links TRBV19 to TRBJ1-1; D is possibly TRBD1 (6 bases). V lost 6 bases, J lost 1 base, and 12 bases lay in between. CDR1 is LNHDA, CDR2 SQIVND, per germline (reference sequence). This CDR3 contains 14 residues. Written as DNA, the CDR3 is TGTGCCAGTAGCAGTACAGGGACGAACACTGAAGCTTTCTTT. Encoded protein: CASSSTGTNTEAFF.

The chain employs TRBV3-1 (or the pseudogene TRBV3-2) and TRBJ2-3; possibly TRBD1 for D (6 bases). Trimming removed 1 base from V and 7 bases from J, with 9 bases in between. This CDR3 is 13 amino acids long. Germline assignment: CDR1 LGHDT and CDR2 YNNKEL (reference sequence). This CDR3 reads CASSQAGTNTQYF. The DNA of the CDR3 is TGTGCCAGCAGCCAAGCCGGGACAAATACGCAGTATTTT.

This clone showed up just once. The chain couples TRBV19 to TRBJ2-1, with D unclear. From germline, CDR1 is LNHDA and CDR2 SQIVND (reference sequence). V was shortened by 6 bases and J by 5 bases, with 11 bases between the two germline ends. This CDR3 contains 13 residues. The CDR3 bases are TGTGCCAGTAGCCCGGGCAGTAACAATGAGCAGTTCTTC. Translation: CASSPGSNNEQFF.

The chain joins TRBV7-2 to TRBJ1-5; 8 nucleotides agree with TRBD1. Germline CDR1 is SGHTA and CDR2 is FQGNSA. With V trimmed by 1 base and J by 7 bases, 6 bases remained unmatched. CDR3 length: 15 amino acids. The CDR3 DNA follows: TGTGCCAGCAGCTTAGTCTCTACAGGGGGGCAGCCCCAGCATTTT. It specifies CASSLVSTGGQPQHF.

J is TRBJ2-3 and V is TRBV3-1 (or the pseudogene TRBV3-2), with TRBD2 as a possible D gene (5 bases). The CDR3 length is 17 residues. The germline CDR1 and CDR2 sequences are LGHDT and YNNKEL (reference sequence). V lost 1 base and J lost 0, with 14 bases in between. CDR3 amino acids: CASSQVPLRASTDTQYF. The CDR3 DNA is TGTGCCAGCAGCCAAGTCCCCTTGCGGGCTAGCACAGATACGCAGTATTTT.

With respect to this clone: The DNA is left out, because the CDR3 cannot be placed on it with certainty; the CDR3 is given as TCRdb lists it. J is TRBJ1-2 and V is TRBV11-2; TRBD1, the table's D call, lacks a check against the DNA. Germline V gene sequence: CDR1 SGHAT, CDR2 FQNNGV. The length of the CDR3 is 13 amino acids, counting both ends. The CDR3 loop reads CASSTVGQGARTF.

The CDR3 is CASSPGGGQFGKNIQYF. Written as DNA, the CDR3 is TGCGCCAGCAGCCCGGGGGGAGGACAGTTTGGCAAAAACATTCAGTACTTC. The genes are TRBV4-1 and TRBJ2-4; weak D call: TRBD2 (7 bases). This CDR3 comprises 17 residues. V lost 4 bases to trimming and J lost 3 bases, with 19 bases between them. Germline CDR1 reads MGHRA; CDR2 reads YSYEKL.

In its sample, this clone was seen a few times. The chain employs TRBV10-3 and TRBJ2-7; weak D call: TRBD1 (5 bases). The CDR3 totals 13 residues. CDR1 is ENHRY, CDR2 SYGVKD, per germline. V was cut by 3 bases and J by 3 bases, with 9 bases left in between. For the CDR3, the DNA is TGTGCCATCAGTGACCCGGACATCTACGAGCAGTACTTC. It specifies CAISDPDIYEQYF.

This clone was observed a handful of times. The chain recombines TRBV10-3 with TRBJ2-2; the match to TRBD2 covers 13 bases. Germline-derived CDR1 and CDR2 are ENHRY and SYGVKD. Losses at the gene ends were 11 bases for V and 2 bases for J; bases not matched to a gene: 5. The CDR3 has 15 residues. This chain's CDR3 is CAVRTSGSNTGELFF. The CDR3 DNA sequence: TGTGCCGTCCGGACTAGCGGGAGTAACACCGGGGAGCTGTTTTTT.

The chain is built from TRBV7-8 and TRBJ1-3; TRBD1 matches at 9 bases. The CDR3 is 16 residues long. Trimming cost V 4 bases and J 4 bases; bases outside gene matches: 8. Per germline, CDR1 SGHVS and CDR2 FQNEAQ. CDR3 sequence reads: CASSSNHRGQGNTIYF. DNA for the CDR3: TGTGCCAGCAGCTCCAATCACAGGGGGCAAGGAAACACCATATATTTT.

The genes are TRBV10-3 and TRBJ1-2, with TRBD1 identical over 10 bases. This CDR3 contains 17 residues. With 10 bases clipped from V and 2 bases from J, the junction kept 16 bases outside the gene matches. CDR1 is ENHRY and CDR2 is SYGVKD in the germline V gene. For the CDR3, the DNA is TGTGCCACCACGGCGGGACAGGGGTATATAGTCAACTATGGCTACACCTTC. Its protein is CATTAGQGYIVNYGYTF.

This chain links TRBV11-2 with TRBJ1-6, with D uncertain. Germline lookup yields CDR1 SGHAT and CDR2 FQNNGV. The germline V and J ends were trimmed by 5 bases and 0 bases, with 11 bases remaining between them. The CDR3 has 16 residues. The CDR3: CASSGSLSSYNSPLHF. CDR3 DNA: TGTGCCAGCAGCGGGAGTCTGAGCTCCTATAATTCACCCCTCCACTTT. Full variable domain (missing parts from reference TRBV11-2 and TRBJ1-6): EAGVAQSPRYKIIEKRQSVAFWCNPISGHATLYWYQQILGQGPKLLIQFQNNGVVDDSQLPKDRFSAERLKGVDSTLKIQPAKLEDSAVYLCASSGSLSSYNSPLHFGNGTRLTVT.

This clone was seen a handful of times. The chain recombines TRBV24-1 with TRBJ1-1, with TRBD1 matching 10 bases. Germline V CDR1 and CDR2: KGHDR, SFDVKD. The CDR3 extends over 17 amino acids. V dropped 3 bases and J dropped 0; count of bases not matched to a gene: 6. CDR3 region: CATSDLGQGDMNTEAFF. In nucleotides, the CDR3 is TGTGCCACCAGTGATCTCGGACAGGGGGATATGAACACTGAAGCTTTCTTT.

The chain is built from TRBV29-1 and TRBJ1-1; the match to TRBD1 covers 8 bases. There are 13 residues in the CDR3. The V segment lost 7 bases and the J segment 3 bases; nucleotides outside the gene matches: 7. The germline V gene has CDR1 SQVTM and CDR2 ANQGSEA. CDR3 residues: CSGSRGPDTEAFF. The CDR3 coding sequence is TGCAGCGGAAGCAGGGGGCCCGACACTGAAGCTTTCTTT.

This sequence joins TRBV18 and TRBJ2-5; D is perhaps TRBD2 (6 bases). V was shortened by 0 bases and J by 4 bases, with 15 bases between the two germline ends. The CDR3 covers 16 residues. Germline CDR1 is KGHSH and CDR2 is LQKENI. CDR3 in amino acids: CASSPPTSLTRETQYF. CDR3 bases: TGTGCCAGCTCACCACCTACTAGCCTAACAAGAGAGACCCAGTACTTC. Full variable domain (outside the CDR3, taken from reference TRBV18 and TRBJ2-5): NAGVMQNPRHLVRRRGQEARLRCSPMKGHSHVYWYRQLPEEGLKFMVYLQKENIIDESGMPKERFSAEFPKEGPSILRIQQVVRGDSAAYFCASSPPTSLTRETQYFGPGTRLLVL.

This clone was seen only a few times. This sequence joins TRBV7-9 and TRBJ2-5; perhaps TRBD1 as D (7 bases). Germline assignment: CDR1 SEHNR and CDR2 FQNEAQ (reference sequence). V was trimmed by 1 base and J by 4 bases, leaving 16 bases between them. This CDR3 spans 16 amino acids. In nucleotides, the CDR3 is TGTGCCAGCAGCTTAGGGAGGAGGCAGGGGGGAGAGACCCAGTACTTC. Translation: CASSLGRRQGGETQYF.

The genes are TRBV7-8 and TRBJ1-1, with 9 bases matching TRBD1. The CDR3 covers 13 residues. V was pared by 5 bases and J by 4 bases, with 2 bases of the junction left unmatched. Germline V gene lookup returns CDR1 SGHVS and CDR2 FQNEAQ. CDR3 sequence reads: CASSPGQGTEAFF. Here the CDR3 DNA reads TGTGCCAGCAGCCCGGGACAGGGCACTGAAGCTTTCTTT.

There are a few counts of this clone. J is TRBJ1-1 and V is TRBV19; D might be TRBD1 (6 bases). V was shortened by 7 bases and J by 4 bases, with 16 bases between the two germline ends. The germline gives CDR1 LNHDA, CDR2 SQIVND (reference sequence). The CDR3 spans 14 residues. CDR3 sequence: CASTPSDRSTEAFF. Here the CDR3 DNA reads TGTGCCAGTACCCCCTCCGACAGGTCCACTGAAGCTTTCTTT. Full variable domain (remainder filled in from reference TRBV19 and TRBJ1-1): DGGITQSPKYLFRKEGQNVTLSCEQNLNHDAMYWYRQDPGQGLRLIYYSQIVNDFQKGDIAEGYSVSREKKESFPLTVTSAQKNPTAFYLCASTPSDRSTEAFFGQGTRLTVV.

The rearrangement links TRBV29-1 to TRBJ1-6, with 9 bases that match TRBD1. The CDR3 is made up of 13 amino acids. V lost 6 bases, J lost 9 bases, and 6 bases stayed unmatched. Per germline, CDR1 SQVTM and CDR2 ANQGSEA. The CDR3 coding sequence is TGCAGCGTCCAAAGGGACAGGGCTTCACCCCTCCACTTT. Its translation is CSVQRDRASPLHF.